What follows are 18 T cell receptor beta chains derived from one specimen sequenced in a study of identical twins' blood T cells (dated by TCRdb to the early 2010s). The library was prepared using 5' RACE. Sequencing instrument: Illumina Genome Analyzer IIx. TCRdb took the public reads, trimmed them with fastp at Q25, ran MiXCR for clone calling and kept in-frame beta chains. Merged by CDR3 protein, the rows form single entries marked with the most common genes and DNA. The sample data list fewer than 450,000 distinct CDR3 sequences, and 25% to 35% of these were observed just once. Clones ranked in the top ten supply 6.1% of the sample. Sequencing input: PBMCs. All receptors derive from a woman between 18 and 49 years old in good health.

This clonotype was counted between two and nine times. The chain joins TRBV20-1 to TRBJ2-7, with 9 nucleotides matching TRBD2. The V segment lost 3 bases and the J segment 6 bases; nucleotides outside the gene matches: 6. Germline-derived CDR1 and CDR2 are DFQATT and SNEGSKA (reference sequence). The CDR3 sequence is 13 residues long. The CDR3 sequence: CSARAGTSFEQYF. CDR3 sequence (DNA): TGCAGTGCTAGGGCAGGGACTAGCTTCGAGCAGTACTTC.

The gene calls are TRBV4-3 and TRBJ2-7; TRBD2 agrees at 7 bases. The CDR3 contains 12 residues. Looked up from germline, CDR1 is LGHNA and CDR2 is YSLEER. The V gene end was trimmed by 0 bases and the J gene end by 7 bases; junction bases not matched to a gene: 0. The CDR3 sequence is CASSQEGGEQYF. CDR3 nucleotides: TGCGCCAGCAGCCAAGAGGGGGGGGAGCAGTACTTC.

This clonotype came up a few times. The chain links TRBV9 to TRBJ1-6; no firm D call. The ends were cut back, 5 bases at V and 12 bases at J, with 15 bases in the middle. Per the germline V gene, CDR1 is SGDLS and CDR2 is YYNGEE. The CDR3 runs to 13 residues. The DNA of the CDR3 is TGTGCCAGCAGATACTCCGATAAAGAACCCCTCCACTTT. Translation: CASRYSDKEPLHF.

Turning to this clonotype: One end of the junction is discordant with germline, which a read error may explain. This rearrangement joins TRBV18 to TRBJ1-2; TRBD1 is a possible D gene (5 bases). Germline CDR1 reads KGHSH; CDR2 reads LQKENI. This CDR3 contains 15 residues. The DNA of the CDR3 is TGTGCCAGCTCGCCCCCTCGCGGGACTACTATGGGCTACACCTTT. This encodes CASSPPRGTTMGYTF.

The CDR3 protein is CASSKSTGRFTEAFF. In DNA, the CDR3 is TGTGCCAGCAGTAAGAGCACGGGGAGATTCACTGAAGCTTTCTTT. The chain carries TRBV6-2 or TRBV6-3 and TRBJ1-1, with unresolved D. Per germline, CDR1 MNHEY and CDR2 SVGEGT. V lost 5 bases to trimming and J lost 4 bases, with 17 bases between them. The length of the CDR3 is 15 residues.

This clonotype was picked up a small number of times. This rearrangement joins TRBV30 to TRBJ1-2; no reliable D call. CDR1 is GTSNPN and CDR2 is SVGIG in the germline V gene (reference sequence). This CDR3 region has 10 residues. The V end lost 5 bases, the J end lost 4 bases, and 5 bases lay between the germline ends. The CDR3 region is CAWYGYGYTF. CDR3 bases: TGTGCCTGGTACGGCTATGGCTACACCTTC.

In its sample, this clonotype was seen many times. This chain links TRBV5-1 with TRBJ1-5; D is unresolved. Germline assignment: CDR1 SGHRS and CDR2 YFSETQ. CDR3 length: 15 amino acids. V was clipped by 0 bases and J by 0 bases, with 7 bases between them. The CDR3 DNA sequence: TGCGCCAGCAGCTTGGTCGGAGGTAGCAATCAGCCCCAGCATTTT. This encodes CASSLVGGSNQPQHF.

The chain couples TRBV5-6 to TRBJ2-3, with unresolved D. Germline lookup yields CDR1 SGHDT and CDR2 YYEEEE. The CDR3 consists of 14 residues. Trimming took off 0 bases at V and 1 base at J, with 6 bases between the two ends. The CDR3 DNA reads TGTGCCAGCAGCTTGGATATCCGCACAGATACGCAGTATTTT. Translated: CASSLDIRTDTQYF. The full variable domain, with the rest looked up from reference TRBV5-6 and TRBJ2-3, is DAGVTQSPTHLIKTRGQQVTLRCSPKSGHDTVSWYQQALGQGPQFIFQYYEEEERQRGNFPDRFSGHQFPNYSSELNVNALLLGDSALYLCASSLDIRTDTQYFGPGTRLTVL.

Points on this clonotype: The junction shows a germline mismatch at one end, possibly a read error. This chain uses TRBV10-1 with TRBJ2-2; the D is unclear. CDR1 is WNHNN, CDR2 SYGVQD, per germline (reference sequence). This CDR3 spans 14 amino acids. DNA of the CDR3: TGCGCCAACAGTGAGAGACTGAACACCGGGGAGCTGTTTTTT. Translating gives CANSERLNTGELFF.

With respect to this clonotype: With a much larger clone just one base away, this may be a read error. Because it lacks the conserved phenylalanine or tryptophan at the end, this CDR3 is likely a read error. The genes are TRBV7-6 and TRBJ1-5, with 7 bases aligning to TRBD1. The junction had 9 bases not matched to a gene; V was cut back by 1 base and J by 9 bases. This CDR3 is built from 15 residues. The germline gives CDR1 SGHVS, CDR2 FNYEAQ. The CDR3 bases are TGTGCCAGCAGCTTAGGACAGGGAGGCTTTGGGCCCCAGCATGTT. This encodes CASSLGQGGFGPQHV.

This clonotype occurred many times. The chain carries TRBV20-1 and TRBJ2-3; D is possibly TRBD2 (6 bases). Trimming shortened V by 5 bases and J by 3 bases, and 18 bases separated the two germline ends. This CDR3 contains 15 residues. Germline V gives CDR1 DFQATT, CDR2 SNEGSKA (reference sequence). The chain's CDR3 is CSARQTGSITDTQYF. CDR3 bases: TGCAGTGCTCGCCAAACCGGGAGTATTACAGATACGCAGTATTTT.

The V call is TRBV5-1, the J call TRBJ1-1; possibly TRBD1 for D (6 bases). The CDR3 is 16 residues long. Per germline, CDR1 SGHRS and CDR2 YFSETQ. Trimming cost V 4 bases and J 0 bases, with 16 bases left between them. The CDR3 region has the DNA TGCGCCAGCAGCGTACAGGGAGCGGGCCTGAACACTGAAGCTTTCTTT. Encoded protein: CASSVQGAGLNTEAFF.

This chain uses TRBV29-1 with TRBJ2-4; 9 bases map to TRBD1. Germline V gives CDR1 SQVTM, CDR2 ANQGSEA. CDR3 size: 12 residues. The J segment lost 9 bases and the V segment lost 7 bases, leaving 7 bases of the junction unmatched. The CDR3 spells CSAGQGPAIQYF. In DNA form, the CDR3 reads TGCAGCGCCGGACAGGGGCCAGCCATTCAGTACTTC.

This clonotype was recorded at least ten times. V is TRBV6-6 and J is TRBJ2-3, with D possibly TRBD1 on 6 matching bases. Germline values: CDR1 MNHNY, CDR2 SVGAGI (reference sequence). With 2 bases removed from V and 8 bases from J, the gap between germline ends came to 11 bases. This CDR3 contains 13 residues. The CDR3 loop reads CASSYPQGATQYF. The CDR3 nucleotides read TGTGCCAGCAGTTACCCACAGGGTGCTACGCAGTATTTT.

This chain's CDR3 is CASSLEFAPNNSPLHF. The CDR3 DNA reads TGTGCCAGCAGTTTAGAATTCGCCCCCAATAATTCACCCCTCCACTTT. The chain carries TRBV27 and TRBJ1-6; D not certain. Trimming removed 2 bases at V and 5 bases at J, with 13 bases between. Germline CDR1 is MNHEY and CDR2 is SMNVEV (reference sequence). The CDR3 has 16 residues.

As concerns this clonotype: Lacking the conserved final phenylalanine or tryptophan, this CDR3 likely reflects a read error. V gene TRBV7-9 combines with J gene TRBJ1-2; D gene unclear. V was shortened by 1 base and J by 8 bases, with 14 bases between the two germline ends. CDR3 length equals 14 residues. Germline V CDR1 and CDR2: SEHNR, FQNEAQ (reference sequence). The CDR3 DNA sequence: TGTGCCAGCAGCTTAGATTCGGCTTCCGGAGGCTACACCTCC. Translated, it gives CASSLDSASGGYTS.

This clonotype was counted a few times. This sequence joins TRBV12-3 or TRBV12-4 and TRBJ1-5; no firm D call. There are 17 residues in the CDR3. V shed 2 bases and J shed 0 bases, with 14 bases lying between them. The CDR3 region is CASSLIVSSYSNQPQHF. CDR3 in DNA: TGTGCCAGCAGTTTAATTGTCAGTTCCTATAGCAATCAGCCCCAGCATTTT.

This clonotype was found a few times. The chain is built from TRBV4-3 and TRBJ2-2, with TRBD1 as a possible D gene (6 bases). Germline CDR1 reads LGHNA; CDR2 reads YSLEER. Deletions cut 5 bases from V and 0 bases from J, with 10 bases between. This CDR3 is built from 15 residues. The CDR3, as DNA: TGCGCCAGCAGCGGTCGACAGGCGAACACCGGGGAGCTGTTTTTT. Translated, it gives CASSGRQANTGELFF.